This T cell receptor beta chain emerged from a study of shared clonotypes between healthy human individuals (dated by TCRdb to about 2020). Context from the whole study: The cohort included three men and a couple of women between 18 and 49 years of age. Different laboratories and diverse techniques were used to prepare libraries and sequence TCR repertoires, to increase sequencing depth and limit assay-specific biases. To estimate repertoire size and how much clonotype sharing occurs between individuals, the study deeply sequenced the blood TCR repertoires of about five healthy adults. For each donor, CD4 naive and CD4 memory were each run on three plates, CD8 naive on two plates, and CD8 memory on one plate. Between about 0.94 and 8.9 billion PBMCs per donor were obtained by leukapheresis. Results the study describes overall, beyond this receptor: Because the study included a small number of donors, the genetic and exposure-history diversity represented was limited. Sharing across four donors was observed for about 5% of naive CD4, about 4% of naive CD8, around 2.5% of memory CD4, and less than 0.45% of memory CD8 clonotypes. Estimated clonotype richness was generally larger for naive than for memory subsets. Pairwise subsampling indicated that sequencing depth was expected to affect the degree of clonotype sharing among donors. Only blood was sampled, and tissue TCR repertoires likely differ from those in blood. Even with the large sequencing depth, rarefaction of the sorted-subset datasets indicated that sequencing was incomplete. Clonotypes shared by all four sorted-subset donors showed higher generation probabilities than non-shared clonotypes.

For the CD8 naive samples, CD45RO-negative cells were positively selected for CCR7, yielding a CD45RA+CCR7+ population from which TemRA cells were excluded. Donors were healthy HIV-negative adults with no recently reported acute infections or vaccinations. Every donor was a Caucasian adult living in Nashville, Tennessee, USA. Blood was obtained by leukapheresis, after which PBMCs were separated by Ficoll-Histopaque density gradient centrifugation and cryopreserved in liquid nitrogen vapor phase. Analytical flow cytometry was used to check the purity and quantity of each magnetically sorted T cell population. Genomic DNA was isolated from every sorted fraction and measured by UV absorbance on a Nanodrop 2000c. Using the deep immunoSEQ assay, TCR CDR3 regions were amplified from genomic DNA by multiplex PCR. Extracted genomic DNA from each cell subset was distributed evenly across all wells of several immunoSEQ 96-well plates, and each plate was treated as a replicate. Each replicate PCR for sorted subsets received about 220 ng genomic DNA, equal to about 30,000 T cell genomes. The purified libraries were quantified using a Qubit 3.0 fluorometer, sized with a Bioanalyzer 2100, and then quantified again using the KAPA Library Quantification kit. Every immunoSEQ 96-well plate was sequenced on a separate single-read 150-cycle Illumina NextSeq 550 flow cell. On the study's bioinformatics: Because the immunoSEQ output held only junctional sequences and lacked quality scores, the filtering could not match the filtering applied to full-length reads. To assign V/J genes and CDR3, sequences were annotated using PyIR, a Python wrapper for IgBLAST v1.9, with IMGT germline references. Reads were filtered out if the reads had weak V/J assignments (E-value above 1e-6), no CDR3, stop codons, out-of-frame junctions, or ambiguous translated residues. V3J clonotypes were defined by identical inferred V gene, J gene, and CDR3 amino acid sequence. To compute the percentage overlap between repertoires, the number of shared unique clonotypes was divided by the size of the smaller repertoire. Richness of each repertoire was evaluated using RTK rarefaction, the Chao1 estimator, and Recon v2.1 estimates of unobserved clonotypes. Generation probabilities for all TCRbeta clonotypes obtained by the gDNA method from several donors were computed using OLGA. TCRdb obtained this table from immuneACCESS and retained in-frame rearrangements with V and J assigned. These tables miss some clones; where compared with another copy, unresolved V genes account for less than half of the shortfall, and the remainder is unexplained. The DNA was the basis for D and trimming; V, J and clone size are from that table. This sample lists roughly 2.1 million clones; approximately 94% were detected once. Around 1.7% of the sample rests with the top ten.

V is reduced by 0 bases and J by 4 bases, leaving a spacing of 17 bases between them. Inclusive of the bounding cysteine and phenylalanine, the CDR3 is 17 residues long. The kept DNA is CDR3 alone, 51 bases in frame from the first base. The germline V gene encodes CDR1 SGDLS and CDR2 YYNGEE. On this clone itself: The antigen it binds to is not known. Per-base qualities were not stored, and no clone one base away is much larger.

The chain is encoded by TRBV9 joined to TRBJ2-1; matching of 5 bases hints at TRBD1 as the D gene. The receptor was isolated from a young man in good health. Some clones in this sample may be carry-over from other donors' samples. Sequencing was performed on naive CD8+ T cells from PBMCs. The cell subset or site label here, explained by the study, means: CD45RA+CCR7+. CDR3 protein: CASSVGPGYGFYNEQFF. At the DNA level, the sequence is TGTGCCAGCAGCGTAGGTCCAGGGTATGGGTTTTACAATGAGCAGTTCTTC.